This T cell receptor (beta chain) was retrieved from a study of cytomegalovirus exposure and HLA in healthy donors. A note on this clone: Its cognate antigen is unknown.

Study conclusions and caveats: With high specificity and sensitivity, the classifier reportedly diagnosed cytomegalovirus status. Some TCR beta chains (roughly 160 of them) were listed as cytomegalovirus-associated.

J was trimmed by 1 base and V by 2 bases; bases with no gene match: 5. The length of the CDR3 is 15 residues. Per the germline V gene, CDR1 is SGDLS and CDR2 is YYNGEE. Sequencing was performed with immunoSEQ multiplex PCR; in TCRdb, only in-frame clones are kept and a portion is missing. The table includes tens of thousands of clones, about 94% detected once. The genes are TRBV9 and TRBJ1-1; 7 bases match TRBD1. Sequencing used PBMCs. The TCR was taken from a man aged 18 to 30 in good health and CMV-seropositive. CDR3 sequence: CASSVTGQQNTEAFF. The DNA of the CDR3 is TGTGCCAGCAGCGTCACGGGACAGCAGAACACTGAAGCTTTCTTT.